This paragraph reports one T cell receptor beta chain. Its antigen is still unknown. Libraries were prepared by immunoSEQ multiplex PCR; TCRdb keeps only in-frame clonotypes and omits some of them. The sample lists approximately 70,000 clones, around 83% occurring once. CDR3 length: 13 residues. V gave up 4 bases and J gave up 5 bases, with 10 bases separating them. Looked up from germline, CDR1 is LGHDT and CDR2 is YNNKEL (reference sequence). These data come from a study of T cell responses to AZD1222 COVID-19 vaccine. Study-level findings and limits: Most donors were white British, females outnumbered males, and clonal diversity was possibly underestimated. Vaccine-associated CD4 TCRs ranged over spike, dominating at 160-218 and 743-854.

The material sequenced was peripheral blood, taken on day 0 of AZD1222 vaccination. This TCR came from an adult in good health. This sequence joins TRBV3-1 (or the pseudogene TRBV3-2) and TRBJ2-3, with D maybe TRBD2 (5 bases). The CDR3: CASSRISGDTQYF. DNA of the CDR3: TGTGCCAGCAGCCGGATAAGCGGAGATACGCAGTATTTT.